These T cell receptor beta chains were read from a single sample in a study of early T cells in non-severe SARS-CoV-2 infection. TCRdb redid the calling of the 5' RACE reads with MiXCR, one entry per CDR3 protein. The sample has 45,000 to 65,000 distinct CDR3 sequences; around 8.4% are singletons. Input material: whole blood. The receptor source for this set is an adult who was a healthcare worker with PCR-confirmed SARS-CoV-2 infection or an uninfected control (not recorded which). Both conserved end residues are part of each CDR3. D genes are given only for firm matches. Rows may omit the clone size; those that give it use once, few, many or a size class.

D,length,V,size,J,CDR3,DNA
.,12,TRBV30,many,TRBJ1-3,CAWCPLGNTIYF,TGTGCCTGGTGCCCATTGGGAAACACCATATATTTT
.,11,TRBV20-1,many,TRBJ2-1,CSVVTNNEQFF,TGCAGTGTGGTGACCAACAATGAGCAGTTCTTC
.,16,TRBV5-5,many,TRBJ2-2,CASSLAPGAGTGELFF,TGTGCCAGCAGCTTGGCTCCAGGGGCGGGCACCGGGGAGCTGTTTTTT
TRBD1,15,TRBV25-1,.,TRBJ2-7,CASSELRGQDYEQYF,TGTGCCAGCAGTGAATTAAGGGGACAGGACTACGAGCAGTACTTC
TRBD1,15,TRBV29-1,many,TRBJ2-7,CSVKIANRGYYEQYF,TGCAGCGTCAAGATAGCGAACAGGGGCTACTACGAGCAGTACTTC
.,16,TRBV29-1,many,TRBJ2-3,CSVGGVVEGSTDTQYF,TGCAGCGTTGGGGGGGTAGTTGAGGGAAGCACAGATACGCAGTATTTT
.,14,TRBV11-3,few,TRBJ2-7,CASSLDDLGGEQYF,TGTGCCAGCAGCTTAGACGACCTAGGGGGCGAGCAGTACTTC
TRBD1,15,TRBV18,.,TRBJ2-3,CASSDPGQSTDTQYF,TGTGCCAGCTCAGATCCGGGACAGAGCACAGATACGCAGTATTTT
TRBD2,15,TRBV12-3/TRBV12-4,few,TRBJ2-3,CASRNVGLAGNTQYF,TGTGCCAGCAGGAATGTCGGGCTAGCGGGAAATACGCAGTATTTT
TRBD1,16,TRBV28,many,TRBJ2-4,CASSLYGTGGRNIQYF,TGTGCCAGCAGTTTATATGGGACAGGGGGCCGGAACATTCAGTACTTC
.,11,TRBV20-1,few,TRBJ1-5,CSAGTQGPQHF,TGCAGTGCTGGGACCCAGGGGCCCCAGCATTTT
.,12,TRBV29-1,.,TRBJ2-5,CSVDGTGETQYF,TGCAGCGTTGATGGTACGGGCGAGACCCAGTACTTC
.,15,TRBV20-1,few,TRBJ1-2,CSARDFNRASYGYTF,TGCAGTGCTAGAGATTTTAACCGGGCGAGCTATGGCTACACCTTC
TRBD1,15,TRBV7-9,many,TRBJ1-2,CASSFSMQGAYGYTF,TGTGCCAGCAGCTTCAGTATGCAGGGGGCGTATGGCTACACCTTC
TRBD1,15,TRBV12-3/TRBV12-4,many,TRBJ2-2,CASSPGGSNTGELFF,TGTGCCAGCAGCCCAGGGGGCTCGAACACCGGGGAGCTGTTTTTT
.,13,TRBV7-9,few,TRBJ1-1,CASVEGARTEAFF,TGTGCCTCCGTGGAGGGAGCACGAACTGAAGCTTTCTTT
.,13,TRBV7-2,.,TRBJ1-4,CASSLNGREKLFF,TGTGCCAGCAGCTTAAACGGACGTGAAAAACTGTTTTTT
TRBD1,14,TRBV5-4,many,TRBJ1-2,CASSLGQGNYGYTF,TGTGCCAGCAGCTTGGGACAGGGAAACTATGGCTACACCTTC
.,15,TRBV7-8,.,TRBJ1-1,CASRERGRPGTEAFF,TGTGCCAGCAGAGAGAGGGGACGCCCGGGCACTGAAGCTTTCTTT
.,16,TRBV19,many,TRBJ1-5,CASSPGVSGENQPQHF,TGTGCCAGTAGCCCGGGCGTCTCAGGGGAGAATCAGCCCCAGCATTTT
TRBD2,15,TRBV4-2,many,TRBJ2-2,CASSPLGTSPGELFF,TGTGCCAGCAGCCCTCTGGGGACTAGCCCCGGGGAGCTGTTTTTT
.,13,TRBV24-1,many,TRBJ2-2,CATEAGDTGELFF,TGTGCCACCGAGGCAGGGGACACCGGGGAGCTGTTTTTT
TRBD2,14,TRBV4-2,many,TRBJ2-5,CASSEAGPRETQYF,TGTGCCAGCAGCGAAGCGGGACCTAGAGAGACCCAGTACTTC
.,13,TRBV20-1,many,TRBJ1-2,CSARDSSFYGYTF,TGCAGTGCTAGAGACTCATCATTCTATGGCTACACCTTC
TRBD2,16,TRBV5-4,.,TRBJ2-2,CASSLIAGGPGGELFF,TGTGCCAGCAGCTTGATAGCGGGAGGGCCTGGCGGGGAGCTGTTTTTT
.,16,TRBV5-4,medium-sized,TRBJ2-1,CASSSLAATGYNEQFF,TGTGCCAGCAGCTCCTTAGCTGCGACGGGATACAATGAGCAGTTCTTC
TRBD1,20,TRBV4-1,many,TRBJ1-6,CASSQERGGRLTLDNSPLHF,TGCGCCAGCAGCCAAGAAAGAGGGGGCAGGCTCACCCTTGATAATTCACCCCTCCACTTT
.,13,TRBV7-2,many,TRBJ1-2,CASSLAGSGGYTF,TGTGCCAGCAGCTTAGCGGGATCTGGCGGCTACACCTTC
.,13,TRBV19,many,TRBJ2-5,CASRLRGQETQYF,TGTGCCAGTAGACTTCGGGGGCAAGAGACCCAGTACTTC
TRBD2,12,TRBV10-3,many,TRBJ2-1,CAISESGTTQFF,TGTGCCATCAGTGAGTCTGGGACTACGCAGTTCTTC
TRBD1,14,TRBV3-1,.,TRBJ2-1,CASSQAGQGIEQFF,TGTGCCAGCAGCCAAGCGGGACAGGGGATTGAGCAGTTCTTC
.,16,TRBV5-1,many,TRBJ1-1,CASSSVKPETNTEAFF,TGCGCCAGCAGCTCGGTAAAACCTGAGACGAACACTGAAGCTTTCTTT
TRBD2,16,TRBV3-1,few,TRBJ2-1,CASSPRKASGYNEQFF,TGTGCCAGCAGCCCCCGGAAGGCTAGCGGGTACAATGAGCAGTTCTTC
.,12,TRBV12-3/TRBV12-4,few,TRBJ2-7,CASSEDRSEQYF,TGTGCCAGCAGTGAGGACAGAAGCGAGCAGTACTTC
TRBD2,19,TRBV24-1,many,TRBJ2-5,CATSGSPGLAGGPQETQYF,TGTGCCACCAGTGGCTCTCCGGGACTAGCGGGCGGACCCCAAGAGACCCAGTACTTC
.,12,TRBV20-1,many,TRBJ2-7,CSAGDTSYEQYF,TGCAGTGCGGGGGACACTTCCTACGAGCAGTACTTC
TRBD1,16,TRBV5-1,.,TRBJ1-2,CASSLAPGQTNYGYTF,TGCGCCAGCAGCTTGGCCCCGGGACAGACTAACTATGGCTACACCTTC
.,13,TRBV12-3/TRBV12-4,many,TRBJ1-2,CASSPRDGYGYTF,TGTGCCAGCAGTCCGCGGGACGGCTATGGCTACACCTTC
.,14,TRBV28,many,TRBJ2-7,CASSLGVKGYEQYF,TGTGCCAGCAGTTTAGGGGTAAAGGGCTACGAGCAGTACTTC
.,14,TRBV27,many,TRBJ2-1,CASSFDGPYNEQFF,TGTGCCAGCAGTTTCGACGGCCCCTACAATGAGCAGTTCTTC
.,13,TRBV6-5,many,TRBJ1-6,CASSYLLGSPLHF,TGTGCCAGCAGTTACCTCTTGGGATCACCCCTCCACTTT
TRBD1,16,TRBV7-9,many,TRBJ2-2,CASSLRQGAHGGELFF,TGTGCCAGCAGCTTGAGGCAGGGGGCGCATGGCGGGGAGCTGTTTTTT
.,13,TRBV28,many,TRBJ2-2,CASQWANTGELFF,TGTGCCAGTCAATGGGCGAACACCGGGGAGCTGTTTTTT
TRBD1,16,TRBV5-1,many,TRBJ2-2,CASSLAGSGGTGELFF,TGCGCCAGCAGCTTGGCCGGATCAGGGGGCACCGGGGAGCTGTTTTTT
TRBD2,19,TRBV4-1,many,TRBJ2-7,CASSQDLWTSGRQAYEQYF,TGCGCCAGCAGCCAAGATCTCTGGACTAGCGGGAGGCAAGCCTACGAGCAGTACTTC
.,13,TRBV25-1,many,TRBJ2-3,CASSEGSTDTQYF,TGTGCCAGCAGTGAAGGAAGCACAGATACGCAGTATTTT
TRBD2,17,TRBV5-1,many,TRBJ2-1,CASSSQISGGAYNEQFF,TGCGCCAGCAGCTCTCAGATTAGCGGGGGGGCGTACAATGAGCAGTTCTTC
TRBD1,16,TRBV7-8,many,TRBJ1-5,CASSQGQGRSNQPQHF,TGTGCCAGCAGCCAAGGACAGGGTCGGAGCAATCAGCCCCAGCATTTT
.,17,TRBV6-4,few,TRBJ1-1,CASSDETHSPRSTEAFF,TGTGCCAGCAGTGACGAGACTCACAGTCCGCGGAGCACTGAAGCTTTCTTT
TRBD2,15,TRBV12-3/TRBV12-4,many,TRBJ2-3,CASRFSGRAADTQYF,TGTGCCAGCAGATTTAGCGGGAGGGCCGCAGATACGCAGTATTTT
TRBD2,18,TRBV20-1,many,TRBJ2-7,CSARDPRTGLAVSYEQYF,TGCAGTGCTAGAGATCCCCGTACCGGACTAGCGGTCTCCTACGAGCAGTACTTC